A single sample is the source of the 15 T cell receptor beta chains below, sequenced in a study of cytomegalovirus exposure and HLA in healthy donors. 13 Jbeta primers and 60 Vbeta primers were used for the PCR. Clones were read by immunoSEQ multiplex PCR, and TCRdb kept only the in-frame ones, dropping some. The sample includes over 150,000 clones, around 67% of them seen just once. The sequencing input was PBMCs. The receptors derive from a woman in her 30s in good health and CMV-seropositive.

On this clone itself: At one boundary the junction diverges from the germline segment, which might be a read error. The chain uses TRBV7-9 and TRBJ1-3, with a possible D match to TRBD1 (6 bases). Germline loops: CDR1 SEHNR, CDR2 FQNEAQ (reference sequence). The CDR3 has 16 amino acids. The DNA for the CDR3 is TGTTCCAGCAGCTCGGAAGACAGGTTCTCTGGAAACACCATATATTTT. This sequence encodes CSSSSEDRFSGNTIYF.

This clone has a handful of counts. V gene TRBV2 combines with J gene TRBJ2-2, with D possibly matching TRBD2 (6 bases). The CDR3 length is 16 residues. Between the trimmed V and J ends, which lost 5 bases and 4 bases, there was a span of 17 bases. Looked up from germline, CDR1 is SNHLY and CDR2 is FYNNEI. This CDR3 is CASSFSTSGGTGELFF. For the CDR3, the DNA is TGTGCCAGCAGTTTCTCGACTAGTGGCGGCACCGGGGAGCTGTTTTTT.

This rearrangement joins TRBV15 to TRBJ2-7; TRBD1 aligns across 9 bases. The V segment lost 0 bases and the J segment 9 bases; nucleotides outside the gene matches: 9. The CDR3 is 15 amino acids. Germline CDR1 reads LNHNV; CDR2 reads YYDKDF (reference sequence). The chain's CDR3 is CATSRDRQGGNGQYF. The CDR3 DNA is TGTGCCACCAGCAGAGATCGACAGGGGGGGAACGGGCAGTACTTC. Supplemented by reference TRBV15 and TRBJ2-7, the full variable domain reads DAMVIQNPRYQVTQFGKPVTLSCSQTLNHNVMYWYQQKSSQAPKLLFHYYDKDFNNEADTPDNFQSRRPNTSFCFLDIRSPGLGDTAMYLCATSRDRQGGNGQYFGPGTRLTVT.

About this clone: Sequence at one end of the junction differs from germline and may be a read error. This chain joins TRBV7-9 and TRBJ2-7, with a tentative D call TRBD1 (5 bases). Germline CDR1 SEHNR, CDR2 FQNEAQ (reference sequence). The CDR3 is 14 residues long. CDR3 nucleotides: TGTTCCAGCAGCGACCTCAGGGTCACCTACGAGCAGTACTTC. This sequence encodes CSSSDLRVTYEQYF.

V gene TRBV19 combines with J gene TRBJ2-1; 9 bases match TRBD1. The V gene's germline CDR1 is LNHDA and CDR2 SQIVND (reference sequence). Losses at the gene ends were 7 bases for V and 3 bases for J; bases not matched to a gene: 7. This CDR3 is 15 amino acids long. The CDR3 DNA sequence: TGTGCCAGTACCTTGACAGGGGGACACTACAATGAGCAGTTCTTC. This encodes CASTLTGGHYNEQFF.

This clone was seen only a few times. The chain is built from TRBV11-2 and TRBJ2-3; 7 nucleotides agree with TRBD1. The germline V gene encodes CDR1 SGHAT and CDR2 FQNNGV. The J segment lost 3 bases and the V segment lost 5 bases, leaving 8 bases of the junction unmatched. The CDR3 runs to 15 residues. CDR3 nucleotide sequence: TGTGCCAGCAGCACGACAGGGATCAGGACAGATACGCAGTATTTT. Translation: CASSTTGIRTDTQYF.

The rearrangement uses TRBV27 and TRBJ2-2, with 8 nucleotides matching TRBD2. V was pared by 7 bases and J by 4 bases, with 11 bases of the junction left unmatched. Per germline, CDR1 MNHEY and CDR2 SMNVEV (reference sequence). The CDR3 runs 16 residues. The CDR3 coding sequence is TGTGCCAGCACCAATGGCGGGGGGTTCGTCACCGGGGAGCTGTTTTTT. It specifies CASTNGGGFVTGELFF.

The chain links TRBV7-9 to TRBJ2-2, with 10 bases fitting TRBD2. The CDR3 sequence is 15 residues long. V gave up 6 bases and J gave up 4 bases; unmatched junction bases: 5. The V gene's germline CDR1 is SEHNR and CDR2 FQNEAQ (reference sequence). The CDR3 nucleotides are TGTGCCAGCAGTCCGGGACTAGCGCCCACCGGGGAGCTGTTTTTT. Translating gives CASSPGLAPTGELFF.

This sequence joins TRBV29-1 and TRBJ1-1, with D unresolved. Germline CDR1 reads SQVTM; CDR2 reads ANQGSEA. CDR3 length: 13 amino acids. Trimming took 7 bases from V and 4 from J, leaving 16 bases between them. The CDR3 DNA reads as TGCAGCGCTGATTCCCCGCCGAGCACTGAAGCTTTCTTT. Translating gives CSADSPPSTEAFF. The full variable domain, completed using reference TRBV29-1 and TRBJ1-1, is SAVISQKPSRDICQRGTSLTIQCQVDSQVTMMFWYRQQPGQSLTLIATANQGSEATYESGFVIDKFPISRPNLTFSTLTVSNMSPEDSSIYLCSADSPPSTEAFFGQGTRLTVV.

The chain has TRBV5-4 and TRBJ2-2; D may be TRBD1 (5 bases). The V end lost 4 bases, the J end lost 0 bases, and 10 bases lay between the germline ends. Germline values: CDR1 SGHNT, CDR2 YYREEE (reference sequence). This CDR3 spans 15 amino acids. The CDR3 here is CASSADSANTGELFF. CDR3 DNA: TGTGCCAGCAGCGCAGACAGCGCGAACACCGGGGAGCTGTTTTTT.

This sequence joins TRBV12-5 and TRBJ2-5; 7 nucleotides align to TRBD1. This CDR3 has 19 residues. Germline values: CDR1 LGHNT, CDR2 FRNRAP. J was trimmed by 3 bases and V by 2 bases; bases with no gene match: 18. CDR3 in amino acids: CASGLPPPGQKNPKETQYF. DNA for the CDR3: TGTGCTAGTGGTTTGCCTCCTCCGGGACAGAAAAACCCAAAAGAGACCCAGTACTTC.

CDR3 amino acids: CASSLVGTSGSSYNEQFF. The CDR3 DNA reads TGTGCCAGCAGCTTAGTCGGGACTAGCGGGAGCTCCTACAATGAGCAGTTCTTC. V usage is TRBV11-2 and J usage is TRBJ2-1, with TRBD2 identical over 14 bases. V trimming: 1 base; J trimming: 0 bases; junction bases outside the gene matches: 2. The CDR3 loop spans 18 amino acids. The germline V gene encodes CDR1 SGHAT and CDR2 FQNNGV.

V is TRBV5-8 and J is TRBJ2-3, with TRBD2 identical over 12 bases. CDR3 size: 15 residues. The V gene end was trimmed by 2 bases and the J gene end by 4 bases; junction bases not matched to a gene: 2. Germline lookup yields CDR1 SGHTS and CDR2 YDEGEE. CDR3 amino acids: CASSFLAGGPDTQYF. CDR3 nucleotide sequence: TGTGCCAGCAGCTTTCTAGCGGGAGGGCCAGATACGCAGTATTTT.

The chain joins TRBV7-8 to TRBJ2-7; 15 bases align to TRBD2. Germline CDR1 SGHVS, CDR2 FQNEAQ. Trimming removed 5 bases from V and 0 bases from J; junction bases left unmatched: 14. The CDR3 has 20 amino acids. The CDR3 here is CASSLPSGGLAGGSSYEQYF. CDR3 DNA: TGTGCCAGCAGCCTACCCTCAGGGGGACTAGCGGGAGGCAGCTCCTACGAGCAGTACTTC.

The chain carries TRBV19 and TRBJ2-1, with D hard to call. Looked up from germline, CDR1 is LNHDA and CDR2 is SQIVND (reference sequence). The CDR3 has 12 residues. The V end lost 5 bases, the J end lost 3 bases, and 5 bases lay between the germline ends. The CDR3 region is CASSLYYNEQFF. The DNA of the CDR3 is TGTGCCAGTAGTCTCTACTACAATGAGCAGTTCTTC.